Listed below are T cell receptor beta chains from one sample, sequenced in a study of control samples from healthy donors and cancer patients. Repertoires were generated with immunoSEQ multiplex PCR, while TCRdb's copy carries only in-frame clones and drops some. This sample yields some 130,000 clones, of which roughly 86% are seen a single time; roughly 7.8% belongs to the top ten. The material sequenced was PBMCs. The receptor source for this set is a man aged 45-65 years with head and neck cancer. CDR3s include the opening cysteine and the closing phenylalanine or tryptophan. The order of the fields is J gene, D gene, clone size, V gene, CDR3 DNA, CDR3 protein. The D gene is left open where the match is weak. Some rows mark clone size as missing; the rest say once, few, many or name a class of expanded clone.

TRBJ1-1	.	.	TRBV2	TGTGCCAGCAGTGAGGGAGAAGCTTTCTTT	CASSEGEAFF
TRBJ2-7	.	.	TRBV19	TGTGCCAGTAGCAGGGGACCTGAGCAGTACTTC	CASSRGPEQYF
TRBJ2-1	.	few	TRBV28	TGTGCCAGCAGTAGCCGACTGGTCAATGAGCAGTTCTTC	CASSSRLVNEQFF
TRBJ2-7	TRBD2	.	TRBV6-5	TGTGCCAGCAGTTTAGCGGGGTACGAGCAGTACTTC	CASSLAGYEQYF
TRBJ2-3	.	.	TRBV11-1	TGTGCCAGCAGCCCTGTAACAGATACGCAGTATTTT	CASSPVTDTQYF
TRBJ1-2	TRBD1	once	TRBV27	TGTGCCAGCAGATCAGGGGGAGGACTCTATGGCTACACCTTC	CASRSGGGLYGYTF
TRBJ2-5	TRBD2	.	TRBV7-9	TGTGCCAGCAGCTCTCTCGGACTAGCTAGAGAGACCCAGTACTTC	CASSSLGLARETQYF
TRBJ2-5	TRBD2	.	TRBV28	TGTGCCAGCAGTACCTTTTCGGGAGGGCCTACATATCTGCAAGAGACCCAGTACTTC	CASSTFSGGPTYLQETQYF
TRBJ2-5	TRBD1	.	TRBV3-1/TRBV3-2	TGTGCCAGCAGCCGTCGGACAGGCTATCAAGAGACCCAGTACTTC	CASSRRTGYQETQYF
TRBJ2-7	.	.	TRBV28	TGTGCCAGCAGTTTATTAAGGTACGAGCAGTACTTC	CASSLLRYEQYF
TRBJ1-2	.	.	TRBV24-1	TGTGCCACCAGTGATTTGGGCAGGGGAGAAGGCTACACCTTC	CATSDLGRGEGYTF
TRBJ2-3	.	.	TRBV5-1	TGCGCCAGCAGCTTAGGACTACCGGGAGATACGCAGTATTTT	CASSLGLPGDTQYF
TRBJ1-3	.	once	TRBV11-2	TGTGCCAGCAGCTTAGTGGGAAACACCATATATTTT	CASSLVGNTIYF
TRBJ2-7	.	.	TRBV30	TGTGCCTGGAGTGGGGGGGCCGAAACCTACGAGCAGTACTTC	CAWSGGAETYEQYF
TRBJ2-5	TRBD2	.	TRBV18	TGTGCCAGCTCACCGACTAGCGGCTACCAAGAGACCCAGTACTTC	CASSPTSGYQETQYF
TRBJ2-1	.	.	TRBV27	TGTGCCAGCAACCAACAGGGATTTTCTTCCTACAATGAGCAGTTCTTC	CASNQQGFSSYNEQFF
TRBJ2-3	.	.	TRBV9	TGTGCCAGCAGCGTAGGGACGGACGTAAGCACAGATACGCAGTATTTT	CASSVGTDVSTDTQYF
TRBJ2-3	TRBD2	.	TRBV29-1	TGCAGCGGGACTAGTGCCTTTACAGATACGCAGTATTTT	CSGTSAFTDTQYF
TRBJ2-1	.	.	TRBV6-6	TGTGCCAGCAGTTACGTCCAGCCGGAGCAGTTCTTC	CASSYVQPEQFF
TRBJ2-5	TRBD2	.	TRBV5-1	TGCGCCAGCAGCCTCACTAGCGGAGACCAAGAGACCCAGTACTTC	CASSLTSGDQETQYF
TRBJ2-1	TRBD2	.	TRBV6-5	TGTGCCACCGTAGCGGGAGGTTCCGATGAGCAGTTCTTC	CATVAGGSDEQFF
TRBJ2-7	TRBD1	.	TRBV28	TGTGCCAGCAGTACAGCCGGGACAGGGAATTACGAGCAGTACTTC	CASSTAGTGNYEQYF
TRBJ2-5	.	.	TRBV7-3	TGTGCCAGCAGCCCCCAGGGCCAAGAGACCCAGTACTTC	CASSPQGQETQYF
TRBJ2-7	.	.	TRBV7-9	TGTGCCAGCAGCCCATCAACGTTACCTCACTACGAGCAGTACTTC	CASSPSTLPHYEQYF
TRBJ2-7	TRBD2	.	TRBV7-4	TGTGCCAGCAGCTTGAGACTAGCGGTAAACTACGAGCAGTACTTC	CASSLRLAVNYEQYF
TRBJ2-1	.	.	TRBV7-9	TGTGCCAGCAGCTTAGGAATTAATGAGCAGTTCTTC	CASSLGINEQFF
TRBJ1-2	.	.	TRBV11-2	TGTGCCAGCAGCTTATGGGGGCAGGGAAGTGGCTACACCTTC	CASSLWGQGSGYTF
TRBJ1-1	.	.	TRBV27	TGTGCCAGCAGTTTAACCTGGAACACTGAAGCTTTCTTT	CASSLTWNTEAFF
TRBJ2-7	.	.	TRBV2	TGTGCCAGCAGTGTAATCGAGGGGGCCTACGAGCAGTACTTC	CASSVIEGAYEQYF
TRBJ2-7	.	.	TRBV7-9	TGTGCCAGCAGCTTAGGGAGGGGCTACGAGCAGTACTTC	CASSLGRGYEQYF
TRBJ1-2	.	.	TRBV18	TGTGCCAGCTCACCAGGGGGAAAGGATGGCTACACCTTC	CASSPGGKDGYTF
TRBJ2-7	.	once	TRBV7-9	TGTGCCAGCAGCTTAGGGTATCAGGGCTTCTCCTACGAGCAGTACTTC	CASSLGYQGFSYEQYF
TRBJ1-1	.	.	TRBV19	TGTGCCAGTAGTAAACCACCCCGACGGGGGAACACTGAAGCTTTCTTT	CASSKPPRRGNTEAFF
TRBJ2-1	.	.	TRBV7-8	TGTGCCAGCAGCTTAGATGGTGAGCAGTTCTTC	CASSLDGEQFF
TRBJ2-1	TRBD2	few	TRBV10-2	TGCGCCAGCAGTGAGTCGGGGGGGTTGTACAATGAGCAGTTCTTC	CASSESGGLYNEQFF
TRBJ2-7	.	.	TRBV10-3	TGTGCCATCAGACAGGGGGGGGCCTCCTACGAGCAGTACTTC	CAIRQGGASYEQYF
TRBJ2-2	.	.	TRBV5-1	TGCGCCAGCAGCTCCCACGGGCGCGCGAACACCGGGGAGCTGTTTTTT	CASSSHGRANTGELFF